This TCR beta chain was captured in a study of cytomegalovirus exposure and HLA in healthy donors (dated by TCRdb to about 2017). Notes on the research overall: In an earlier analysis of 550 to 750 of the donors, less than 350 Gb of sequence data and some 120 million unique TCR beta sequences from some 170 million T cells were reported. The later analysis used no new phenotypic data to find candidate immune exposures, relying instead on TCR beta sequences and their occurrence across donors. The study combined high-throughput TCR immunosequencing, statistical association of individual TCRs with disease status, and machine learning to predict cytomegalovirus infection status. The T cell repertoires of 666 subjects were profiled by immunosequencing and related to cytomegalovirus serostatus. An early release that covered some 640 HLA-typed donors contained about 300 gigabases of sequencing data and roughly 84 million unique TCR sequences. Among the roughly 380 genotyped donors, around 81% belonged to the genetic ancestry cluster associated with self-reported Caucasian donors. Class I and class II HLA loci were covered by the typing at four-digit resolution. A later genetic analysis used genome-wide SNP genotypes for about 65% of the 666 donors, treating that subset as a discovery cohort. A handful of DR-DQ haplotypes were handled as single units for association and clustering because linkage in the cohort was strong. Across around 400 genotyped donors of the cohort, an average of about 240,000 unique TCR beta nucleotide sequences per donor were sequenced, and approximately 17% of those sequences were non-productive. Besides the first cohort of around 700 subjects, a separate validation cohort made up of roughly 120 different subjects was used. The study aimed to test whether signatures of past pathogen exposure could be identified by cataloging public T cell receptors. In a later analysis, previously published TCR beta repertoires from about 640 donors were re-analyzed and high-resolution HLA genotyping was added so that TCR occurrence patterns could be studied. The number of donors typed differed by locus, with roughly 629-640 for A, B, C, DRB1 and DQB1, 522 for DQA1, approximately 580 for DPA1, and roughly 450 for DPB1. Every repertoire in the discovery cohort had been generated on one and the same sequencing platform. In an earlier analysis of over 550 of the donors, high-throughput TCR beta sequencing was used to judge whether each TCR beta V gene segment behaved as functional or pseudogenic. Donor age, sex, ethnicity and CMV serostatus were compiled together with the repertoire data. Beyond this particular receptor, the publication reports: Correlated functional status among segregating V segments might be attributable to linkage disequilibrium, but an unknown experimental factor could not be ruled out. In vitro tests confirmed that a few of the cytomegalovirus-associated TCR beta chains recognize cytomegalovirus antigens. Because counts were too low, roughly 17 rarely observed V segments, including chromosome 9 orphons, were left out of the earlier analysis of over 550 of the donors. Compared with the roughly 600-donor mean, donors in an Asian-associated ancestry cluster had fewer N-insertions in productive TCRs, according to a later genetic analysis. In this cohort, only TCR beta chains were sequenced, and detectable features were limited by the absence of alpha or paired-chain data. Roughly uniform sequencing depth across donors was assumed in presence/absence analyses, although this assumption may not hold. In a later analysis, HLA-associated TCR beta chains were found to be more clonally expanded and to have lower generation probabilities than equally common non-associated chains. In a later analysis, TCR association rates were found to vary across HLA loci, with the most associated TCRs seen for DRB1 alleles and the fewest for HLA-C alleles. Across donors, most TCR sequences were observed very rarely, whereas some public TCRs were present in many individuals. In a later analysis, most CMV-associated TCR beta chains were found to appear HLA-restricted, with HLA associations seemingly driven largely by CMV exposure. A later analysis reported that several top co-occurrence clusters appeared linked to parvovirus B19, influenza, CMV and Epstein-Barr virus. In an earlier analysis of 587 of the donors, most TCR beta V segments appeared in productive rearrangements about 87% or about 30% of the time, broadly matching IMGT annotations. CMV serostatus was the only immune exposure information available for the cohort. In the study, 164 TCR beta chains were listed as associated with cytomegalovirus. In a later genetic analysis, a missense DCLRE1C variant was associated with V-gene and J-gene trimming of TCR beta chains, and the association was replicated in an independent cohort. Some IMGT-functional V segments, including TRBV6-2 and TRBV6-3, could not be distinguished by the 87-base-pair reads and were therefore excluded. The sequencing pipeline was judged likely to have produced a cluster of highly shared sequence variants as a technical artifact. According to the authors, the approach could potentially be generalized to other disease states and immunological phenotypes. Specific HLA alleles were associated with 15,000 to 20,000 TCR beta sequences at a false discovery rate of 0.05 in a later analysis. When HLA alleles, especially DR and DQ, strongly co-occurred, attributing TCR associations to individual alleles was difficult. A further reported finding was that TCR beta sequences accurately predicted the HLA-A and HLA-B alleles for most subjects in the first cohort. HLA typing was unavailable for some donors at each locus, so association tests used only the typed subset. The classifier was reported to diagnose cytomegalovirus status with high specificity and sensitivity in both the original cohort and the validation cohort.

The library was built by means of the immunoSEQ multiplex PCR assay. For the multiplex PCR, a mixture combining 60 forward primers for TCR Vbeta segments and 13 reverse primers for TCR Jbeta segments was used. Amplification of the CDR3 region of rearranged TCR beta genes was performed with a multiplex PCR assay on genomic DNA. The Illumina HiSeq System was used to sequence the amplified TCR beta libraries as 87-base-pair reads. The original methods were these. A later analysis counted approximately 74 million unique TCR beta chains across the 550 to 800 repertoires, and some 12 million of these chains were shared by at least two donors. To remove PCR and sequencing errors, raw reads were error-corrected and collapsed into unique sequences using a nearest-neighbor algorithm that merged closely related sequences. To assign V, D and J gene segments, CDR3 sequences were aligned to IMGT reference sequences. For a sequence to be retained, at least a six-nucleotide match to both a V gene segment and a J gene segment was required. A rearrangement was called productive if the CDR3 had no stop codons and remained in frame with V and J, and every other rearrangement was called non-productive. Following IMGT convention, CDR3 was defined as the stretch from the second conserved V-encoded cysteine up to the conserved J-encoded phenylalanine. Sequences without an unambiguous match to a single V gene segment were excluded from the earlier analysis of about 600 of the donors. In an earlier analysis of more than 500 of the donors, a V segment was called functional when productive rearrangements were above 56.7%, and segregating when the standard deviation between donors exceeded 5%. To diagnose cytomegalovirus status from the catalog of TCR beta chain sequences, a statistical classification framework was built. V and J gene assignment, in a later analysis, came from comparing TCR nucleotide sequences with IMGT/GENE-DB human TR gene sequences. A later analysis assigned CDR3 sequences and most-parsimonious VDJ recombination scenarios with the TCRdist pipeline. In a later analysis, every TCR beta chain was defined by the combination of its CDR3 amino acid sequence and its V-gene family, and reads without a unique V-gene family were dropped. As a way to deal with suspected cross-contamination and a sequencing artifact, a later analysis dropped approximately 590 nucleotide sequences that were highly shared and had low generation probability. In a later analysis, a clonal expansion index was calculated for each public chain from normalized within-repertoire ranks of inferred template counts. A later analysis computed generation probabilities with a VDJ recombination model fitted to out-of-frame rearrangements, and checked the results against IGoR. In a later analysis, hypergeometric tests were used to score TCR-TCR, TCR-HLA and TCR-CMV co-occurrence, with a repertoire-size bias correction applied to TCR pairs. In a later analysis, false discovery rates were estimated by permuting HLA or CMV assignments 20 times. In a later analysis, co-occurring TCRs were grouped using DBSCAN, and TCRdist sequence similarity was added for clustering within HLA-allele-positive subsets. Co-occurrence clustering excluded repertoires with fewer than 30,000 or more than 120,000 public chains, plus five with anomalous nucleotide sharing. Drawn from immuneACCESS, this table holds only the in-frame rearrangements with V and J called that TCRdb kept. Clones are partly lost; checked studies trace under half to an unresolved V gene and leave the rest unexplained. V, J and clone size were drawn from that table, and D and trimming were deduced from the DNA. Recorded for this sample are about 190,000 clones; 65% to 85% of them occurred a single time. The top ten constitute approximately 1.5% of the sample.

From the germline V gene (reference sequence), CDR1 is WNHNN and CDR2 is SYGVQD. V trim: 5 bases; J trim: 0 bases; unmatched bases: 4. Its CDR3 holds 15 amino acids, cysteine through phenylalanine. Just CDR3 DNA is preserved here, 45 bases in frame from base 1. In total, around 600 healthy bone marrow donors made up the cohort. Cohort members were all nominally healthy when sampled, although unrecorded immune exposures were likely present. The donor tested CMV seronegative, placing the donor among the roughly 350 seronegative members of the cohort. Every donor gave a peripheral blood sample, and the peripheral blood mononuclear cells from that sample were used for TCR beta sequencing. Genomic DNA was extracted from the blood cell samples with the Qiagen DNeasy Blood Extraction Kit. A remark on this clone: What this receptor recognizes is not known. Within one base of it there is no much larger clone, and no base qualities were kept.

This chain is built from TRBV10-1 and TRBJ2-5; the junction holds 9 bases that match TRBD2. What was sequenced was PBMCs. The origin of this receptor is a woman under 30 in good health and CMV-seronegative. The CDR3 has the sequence CASSRAGGHQETQYF. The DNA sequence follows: TGCGCCAGCAGTCGGGCGGGAGGGCACCAAGAGACCCAGTACTTC.